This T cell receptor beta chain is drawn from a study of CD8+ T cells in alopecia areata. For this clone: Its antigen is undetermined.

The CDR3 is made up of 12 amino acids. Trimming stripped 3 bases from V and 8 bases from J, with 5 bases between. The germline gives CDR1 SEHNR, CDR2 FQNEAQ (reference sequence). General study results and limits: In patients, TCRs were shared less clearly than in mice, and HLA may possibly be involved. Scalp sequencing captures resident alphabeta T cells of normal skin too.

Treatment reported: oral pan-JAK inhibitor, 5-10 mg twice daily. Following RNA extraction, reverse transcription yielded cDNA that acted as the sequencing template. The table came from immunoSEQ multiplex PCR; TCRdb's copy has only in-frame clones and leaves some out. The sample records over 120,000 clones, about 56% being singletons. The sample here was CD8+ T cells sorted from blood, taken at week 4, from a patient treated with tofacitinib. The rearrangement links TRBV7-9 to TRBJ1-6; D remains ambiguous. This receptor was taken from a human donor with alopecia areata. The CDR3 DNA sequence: TGTGCCAGCAGCTTGGGAGATTCACCCCTCCACTTT. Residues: CASSLGDSPLHF.